Below are 9 T cell receptor beta chains sequenced from a single sample in a study of shared clonotypes between healthy human individuals (dated by TCRdb to 2019 to 2021). Libraries were built with the immunoSEQ multiplex PCR assay. The immuneACCESS repertoire file appears here via TCRdb, limited to in-frame rearrangements. These files lack a portion of the clones; in checked studies, under half of the deficit traces to unresolved V genes, and the cause of the others is not known. The sample table contains roughly 1,500,000 clones; only one count was recorded for about 98% of them. 0.4% to 0.45% of the sample belongs to the ten largest clones. The sample taken for sequencing was naive CD4+ T cells sorted from blood. The cell subset or site label of this sample denotes: CD45RA+ positively selected. All receptors derive from a man between 25 and 39 years old in good health.

V is TRBV5-1 and J is TRBJ2-7, with 9 bases fitting TRBD1. V trimming: 2 bases; J trimming: 3 bases; junction bases outside the gene matches: 12. The V gene's germline CDR1 is SGHRS and CDR2 YFSETQ. The CDR3 totals 17 residues. DNA of the CDR3: TGCGCCAGCAGCTTAGAGGGAGGACAGGGGTGGGTCTACGAGCAGTACTTC. Protein sequence: CASSLEGGQGWVYEQYF.

A word on this clone: Distinct nucleotide sequences in the sample also encode this CDR3. V is TRBV15 and J is TRBJ2-7; perhaps TRBD1 as D (6 bases). The CDR3 covers 12 residues. Germline CDR1 is LNHNV and CDR2 is YYDKDF (reference sequence). V was clipped by 3 bases and J by 3 bases, with 6 bases between them. CDR3 nucleotides: TGTGCCACCAGCAGGGACAGCTACGAGCAGTACTTC. Its protein product is CATSRDSYEQYF.

The V call is TRBV28, the J call TRBJ2-7, with D uncertain. The V gene lost 4 bases and the J gene lost 7 bases, with 14 bases spanning the gap. Per the germline V gene, CDR1 is MDHEN and CDR2 is SYDVKM. There are 13 residues in the CDR3. CDR3 amino acids: CASSSQMDGEQYF. In DNA, the CDR3 is TGTGCCAGCAGTTCCCAAATGGATGGGGAGCAGTACTTC.

This clone has a single count. The chain combines TRBV5-6 with TRBJ2-7; TRBD1 matches at 7 bases. Trimming at V came to 2 bases and at J to 2 bases, leaving 7 bases not matched to a gene. Germline V gene lookup returns CDR1 SGHDT and CDR2 YYEEEE. This CDR3 is built from 15 residues. For the CDR3, the DNA is TGTGCCAGCAGCTTTGACCGACAGGGTCCCTACGAGCAGTACTTC. Translating gives CASSFDRQGPYEQYF.

The gene calls are TRBV7-2 and TRBJ2-1; D gene unclear. The CDR3 sequence is 12 residues long. Germline CDR1 and CDR2: SGHTA and FQGNSA. Between the trimmed V and J ends, which lost 9 bases and 5 bases, there was a span of 11 bases. CDR3 bases: TGTGCCAGTAAGATTGGGGACAATGAGCAGTTCTTC. As protein: CASKIGDNEQFF.

The chain recombines TRBV7-2 with TRBJ1-1; tentative D call: TRBD1 (5 bases). Per germline, CDR1 SGHTA and CDR2 FQGNSA. The CDR3 extends over 16 amino acids. V lost 2 bases and J lost 1, with 14 bases in between. CDR3 bases: TGTGCCAGCAGCTTAATCGGGGGACCTCCGAACACTGAAGCTTTCTTT. Amino acids: CASSLIGGPPNTEAFF.

J is TRBJ2-7 and V is TRBV9, with 8 nucleotides matching TRBD1. This CDR3 is built from 16 residues. CDR1 SGDLS and CDR2 YYNGEE come from the germline V gene. The V gene end was trimmed by 0 bases and the J gene end by 4 bases; junction bases not matched to a gene: 9. The CDR3 region is CASSVGDGQGGYEQYF. The CDR3 DNA is TGTGCCAGCAGCGTAGGAGACGGACAGGGCGGATACGAGCAGTACTTC.

The chain combines TRBV6-1 with TRBJ2-7, with D unresolved. The germline V and J ends were trimmed by 6 bases and 1 base, with 13 bases remaining between them. The CDR3 is 14 amino acids. Germline V gene lookup returns CDR1 MNHNS and CDR2 SASEGT. The chain's CDR3 is CASSASEDSYEQYF. The CDR3 DNA is TGTGCCAGCAGCGCGTCCGAAGATTCCTACGAGCAGTACTTC.

The chain recombines TRBV10-3 with TRBJ2-7, with TRBD2 identical over 15 bases. This CDR3 comprises 20 residues. Germline V gives CDR1 ENHRY, CDR2 SYGVKD. The V segment lost 4 bases and the J segment 1 base; nucleotides outside the gene matches: 14. CDR3 in DNA: TGTGCCATCAGTGGTCAGGCGTTGGGACTAGCGGGAGGTAAATCCTACGAGCAGTACTTC. It translates to CAISGQALGLAGGKSYEQYF.